The clone carrying this TCR beta chain was seen at least ten times. Antigen specificity is unknown. Germline V CDR1 and CDR2: SEHNR, FQNEAQ (reference sequence). The CDR3 is made up of 15 amino acids. V lost 6 bases to trimming and J lost 0 bases, with 14 bases between them. TCRdb re-analysed the reads in MiXCR, keeping a single row per CDR3 protein. The table has approximately 500,000 distinct CDR3 sequences, approximately 15% seen once; the top ten hold about 24%. This sample was included in a study of T cell repertoires in cytomegalovirus infection. About the research overall: Matching HLA type and CMV infection were both indicated by public TCR beta signatures. Notes on the study in general: The study found HLA-C-restricted CMV-specific TCR beta clonotypes dominating the ex vivo response. Carriers of CMV plus the relevant HLA were identified by cumulative public TCR beta family frequency.

The rearrangement joins TRBV7-9 to TRBJ1-1; D not certain. Source material: CD8+ T cells from PBMCs. This TCR derives from a human donor in good health (CMV status not recorded). Some clones in this sample may be carry-over from other donors' samples. Here the CDR3 DNA reads TGTGCCAGCAGACCCCTCTCTGATATGAACACTGAAGCTTTCTTT. This translates into CASRPLSDMNTEAFF.